Below are 12 T cell receptor beta chains sequenced from a single sample in a study of shared clonotypes between healthy human individuals. Profiled with immunoSEQ multiplex PCR; TCRdb holds only in-frame clones, not every one. This table has some 2.3 million clones, 85% to 95% appearing once. Material: naive CD4+ T cells from PBMCs. Subset here: CD45RA+ positively selected. These receptors were obtained from a man younger than 35 in good health. Some clones in this sample may be carry-over from other donors' samples.

A remark on this clone: In the same sample, other DNA sequences code for this CDR3. The chain carries TRBV19 and TRBJ2-5; 8 nucleotides agree with TRBD1. The CDR3 loop spans 13 amino acids. The ends lost 4 bases at V and 2 bases at J; junction bases unmatched: 0. CDR1 is LNHDA and CDR2 is SQIVND in the germline V gene (reference sequence). CDR3 sequence reads: CASSRTGQETQYF. The CDR3 DNA reads as TGTGCCAGTAGTAGGACAGGGCAAGAGACCCAGTACTTC.

This clone was detected only once. V gene TRBV7-2 combines with J gene TRBJ1-2; TRBD1 matches 8 bases. Germline loops: CDR1 SGHTA, CDR2 FQGNSA. The CDR3 has 15 amino acids. V trimming: 2 bases; J trimming: 5 bases; junction bases outside the gene matches: 7. CDR3 bases: TGTGCCAGCAGCTTACCTCTGACAGGGGTGTATGGCTACACCTTC. It yields the protein CASSLPLTGVYGYTF.

The gene calls are TRBV5-1 and TRBJ2-4, with 14 nucleotides matching TRBD2. J was trimmed by 7 bases and V by 4 bases; bases with no gene match: 10. CDR3 size: 17 residues. Germline CDR1 SGHRS, CDR2 YFSETQ. CDR3 coding DNA: TGCGCCAGCAGCATGGAACCGGGACTAGCGGGAGTGAACATTCAGTACTTC. Translation gives CASSMEPGLAGVNIQYF. Together with reference TRBV5-1 and TRBJ2-4, the CDR3 gives the full variable domain: KAGVTQTPRYLIKTRGQQVTLSCSPISGHRSVSWYQQTPGQGLQFLFEYFSETQRNKGNFPGRFSGRQFSNSRSEMNVSTLELGDSALYLCASSMEPGLAGVNIQYFGAGTRLSVL.

The V and J genes are TRBV5-4 and TRBJ2-3, with TRBD1 matching over 9 bases. Germline V lookup: CDR1 SGHNT, CDR2 YYREEE (reference sequence). CDR3 length equals 15 residues. J was trimmed by 6 bases and V by 5 bases; bases with no gene match: 10. CDR3: CASSHRDRVPDTQYF. The CDR3 DNA reads as TGTGCCAGCAGTCACCGGGACAGGGTGCCGGATACGCAGTATTTT.

The chain carries TRBV28 and TRBJ1-2, with 7 bases identical to TRBD1. Germline CDR1 is MDHEN and CDR2 is SYDVKM. The CDR3 spans 15 residues. V shed 3 bases, J shed 0 bases, and the junction held 4 bases outside the gene matches. The CDR3 region is CASSLGDSPNYGYTF. The CDR3 bases are TGTGCCAGCAGTTTGGGGGACAGCCCTAACTATGGCTACACCTTC.

The chain combines TRBV30 with TRBJ1-3; D gene ambiguous. CDR1 and CDR2 (germline): GTSNPN, SVGIG (reference sequence). CDR3 length: 11 residues. Between the trimmed V and J ends, which lost 1 base and 9 bases, there was a span of 7 bases. The CDR3 loop is CAWSARGTIYF. The CDR3 bases are TGTGCCTGGAGTGCCCGGGGCACCATATATTTT.

The CDR3 DNA is TGCAGTGCTACCCTCTCCAGGCAGTACTTC. Its translation is CSATLSRQYF. The chain couples TRBV20-1 to TRBJ2-7, with D unclear. The CDR3 sequence is 10 residues long. Trimming took 4 bases from V and 9 from J, leaving 10 bases between them. Per the germline V gene, CDR1 is DFQATT and CDR2 is SNEGSKA (reference sequence).

The chain has TRBV19 and TRBJ2-7; 8 bases line up with TRBD2. Trimming took 1 base from V and 2 from J; bases not matched to a gene: 7. In germline, CDR1 is LNHDA, CDR2 SQIVND (reference sequence). This CDR3 has 16 amino acids. The CDR3: CASSIAGLASTYEQYF. The CDR3 DNA reads TGTGCCAGTAGTATAGCCGGACTAGCCTCGACCTACGAGCAGTACTTC.

The chain couples TRBV4-1 to TRBJ2-3, with 11 bases lining up with TRBD2. In germline, CDR1 is MGHRA, CDR2 YSYEKL. V lost 4 bases to trimming and J lost 2 bases; unmatched junction nucleotides: 11. The CDR3 loop spans 18 amino acids. CDR3 sequence reads: CASSPGASGRQFTDTQYF. DNA for the CDR3: TGCGCCAGCAGCCCTGGGGCTAGCGGGAGGCAATTCACAGATACGCAGTATTTT.

V and J are TRBV4-2 and TRBJ2-3; 8 bases match TRBD2. The CDR3 is 15 residues long. Germline V gives CDR1 LGHNA, CDR2 YNFKEQ. The J segment lost 6 bases and the V segment lost 5 bases, leaving 10 bases of the junction unmatched. This CDR3 reads CASSKKAGVEDTQYF. The CDR3 region has the DNA TGTGCCAGCAGCAAAAAAGCGGGAGTAGAGGATACGCAGTATTTT.

The chain combines TRBV19 with TRBJ1-1; no reliable D call. The CDR3 totals 14 residues. In germline, CDR1 is LNHDA, CDR2 SQIVND (reference sequence). V dropped 3 bases and J dropped 5 bases, with 13 bases sitting between them. The CDR3 coding sequence is TGTGCCAGTAGTATGGCCCAACCTGATACTGAAGCTTTCTTT. As protein: CASSMAQPDTEAFF.

V and J are TRBV7-2 and TRBJ2-5, with 7 bases aligning to TRBD1. The CDR3 is made up of 14 amino acids. V lost 2 bases and J lost 4; bases outside the gene matches: 4. The germline V gene has CDR1 SGHTA and CDR2 FQGNSA. CDR3 sequence reads: CASSLQAGGETQYF. Here the CDR3 DNA reads TGTGCCAGCAGCTTACAGGCAGGGGGAGAGACCCAGTACTTC.